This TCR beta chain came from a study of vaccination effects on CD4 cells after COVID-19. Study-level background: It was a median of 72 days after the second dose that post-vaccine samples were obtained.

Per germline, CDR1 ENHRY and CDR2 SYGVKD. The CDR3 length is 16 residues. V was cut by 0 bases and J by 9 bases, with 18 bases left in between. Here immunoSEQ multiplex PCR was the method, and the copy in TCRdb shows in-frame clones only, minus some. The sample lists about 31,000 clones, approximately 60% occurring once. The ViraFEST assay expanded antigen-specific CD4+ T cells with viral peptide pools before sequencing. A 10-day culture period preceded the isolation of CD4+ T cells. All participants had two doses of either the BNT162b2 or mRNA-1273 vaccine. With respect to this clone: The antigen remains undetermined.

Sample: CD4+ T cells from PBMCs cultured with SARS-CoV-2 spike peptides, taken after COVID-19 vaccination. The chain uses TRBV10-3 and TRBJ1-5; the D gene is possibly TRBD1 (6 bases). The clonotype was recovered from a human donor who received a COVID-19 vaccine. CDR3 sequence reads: CAISESLQQGRGPQHF. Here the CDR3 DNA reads TGTGCCATCAGTGAGTCGTTACAGCAGGGGAGAGGGCCCCAGCATTTT.